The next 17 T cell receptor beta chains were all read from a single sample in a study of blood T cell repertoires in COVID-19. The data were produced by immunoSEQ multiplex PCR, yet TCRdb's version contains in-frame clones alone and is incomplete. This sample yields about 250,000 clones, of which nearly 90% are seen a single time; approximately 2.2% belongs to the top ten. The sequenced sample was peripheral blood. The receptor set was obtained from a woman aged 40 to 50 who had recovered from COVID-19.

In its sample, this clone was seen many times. CDR3 region: CASSLATGGPVYF. CDR3 sequence (DNA): TGTGCCAGCAGCTTAGCCACAGGGGGCCCCGTGTACTTC. The rearrangement joins TRBV7-2 to TRBJ2-5, with TRBD1 identical over 9 bases. Trimming removed 0 bases from V and 13 bases from J; junction bases left unmatched: 6. Germline CDR1 reads SGHTA; CDR2 reads FQGNSA. The CDR3 is 13 amino acids. Complete variable domain (other parts from reference TRBV7-2 and TRBJ2-5): GAGVSQSPSNKVTEKGKDVELRCDPISGHTALYWYRQSLGQGLEFLIYFQGNSAPDKSGLPSDRFSAERTGGSVSTLTIQRTQQEDSAVYLCASSLATGGPVYFGPGTRLLVL.

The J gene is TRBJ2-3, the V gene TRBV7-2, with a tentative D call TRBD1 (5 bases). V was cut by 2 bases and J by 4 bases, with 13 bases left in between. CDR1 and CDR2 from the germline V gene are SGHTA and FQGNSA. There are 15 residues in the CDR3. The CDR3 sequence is CASSLYPGHPDTQYF. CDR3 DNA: TGTGCCAGCAGCTTATATCCAGGGCACCCAGATACGCAGTATTTT.

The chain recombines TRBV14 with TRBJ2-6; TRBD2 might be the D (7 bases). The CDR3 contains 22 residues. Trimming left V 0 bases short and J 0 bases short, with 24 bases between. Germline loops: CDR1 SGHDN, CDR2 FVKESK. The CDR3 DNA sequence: TGTGCCAGCAGCCAAGATCACAGAGTACTCGGGGGGCATCTCTCTGGGGCCAACGTCCTGACTTTC. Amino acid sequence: CASSQDHRVLGGHLSGANVLTF.

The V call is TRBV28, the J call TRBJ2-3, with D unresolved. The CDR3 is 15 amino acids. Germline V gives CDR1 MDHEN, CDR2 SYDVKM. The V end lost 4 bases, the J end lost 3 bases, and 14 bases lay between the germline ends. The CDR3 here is CASSSPRITTDTQYF. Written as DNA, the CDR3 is TGTGCCAGCAGTTCCCCCAGGATAACAACAGATACGCAGTATTTT.

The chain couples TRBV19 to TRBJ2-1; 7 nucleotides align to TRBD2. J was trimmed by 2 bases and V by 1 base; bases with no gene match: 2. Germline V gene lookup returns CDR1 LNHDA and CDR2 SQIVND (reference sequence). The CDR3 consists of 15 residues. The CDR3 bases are TGTGCCAGTAGTATAGGAGCGGGGCCCTACAATGAGCAGTTCTTC. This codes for CASSIGAGPYNEQFF.

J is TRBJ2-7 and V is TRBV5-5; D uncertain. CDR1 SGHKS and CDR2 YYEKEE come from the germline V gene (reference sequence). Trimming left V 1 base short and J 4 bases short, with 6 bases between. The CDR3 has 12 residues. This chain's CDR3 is CASSLIGYEQYF. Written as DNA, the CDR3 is TGTGCCAGCAGCTTGATCGGGTACGAGCAGTACTTC.

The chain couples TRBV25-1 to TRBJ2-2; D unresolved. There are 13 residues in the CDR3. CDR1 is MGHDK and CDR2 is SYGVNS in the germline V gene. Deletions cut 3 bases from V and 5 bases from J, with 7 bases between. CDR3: CASSEAWTGELFF. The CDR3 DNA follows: TGTGCCAGCAGTGAGGCCTGGACCGGGGAGCTGTTTTTT.

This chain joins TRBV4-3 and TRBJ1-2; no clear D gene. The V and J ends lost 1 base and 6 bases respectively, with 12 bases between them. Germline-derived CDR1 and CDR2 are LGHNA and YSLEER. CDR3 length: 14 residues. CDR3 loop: CASSQVLGGHGYTF. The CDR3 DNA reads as TGCGCCAGCAGCCAAGTGCTGGGAGGTCATGGCTACACCTTC.

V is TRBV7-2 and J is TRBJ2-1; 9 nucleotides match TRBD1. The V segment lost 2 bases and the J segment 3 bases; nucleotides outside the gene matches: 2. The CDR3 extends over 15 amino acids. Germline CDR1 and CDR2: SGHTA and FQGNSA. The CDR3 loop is CASSLMGQGYNEQFF. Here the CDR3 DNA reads TGTGCCAGCAGCTTAATGGGACAGGGCTACAATGAGCAGTTCTTC.

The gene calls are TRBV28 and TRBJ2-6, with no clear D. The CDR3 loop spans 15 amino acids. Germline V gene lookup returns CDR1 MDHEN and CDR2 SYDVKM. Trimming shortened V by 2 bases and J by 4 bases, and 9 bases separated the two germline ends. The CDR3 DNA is TGTGCCAGCAGTTTACCCCCGTCCGGGGCCAACGTCCTGACTTTC. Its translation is CASSLPPSGANVLTF.

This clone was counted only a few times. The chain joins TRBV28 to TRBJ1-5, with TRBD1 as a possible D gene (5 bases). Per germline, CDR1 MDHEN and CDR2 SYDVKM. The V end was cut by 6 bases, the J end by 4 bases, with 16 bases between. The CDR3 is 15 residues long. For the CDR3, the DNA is TGTGCCAGCAGATCCCCGGGGGGAGCTAATCAGCCCCAGCATTTT. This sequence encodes CASRSPGGANQPQHF.

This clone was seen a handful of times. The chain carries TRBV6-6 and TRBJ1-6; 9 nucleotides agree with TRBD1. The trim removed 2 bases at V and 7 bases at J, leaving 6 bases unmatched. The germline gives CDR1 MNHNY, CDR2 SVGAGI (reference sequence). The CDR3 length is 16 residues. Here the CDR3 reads CASSYEGTGQNSPLHF. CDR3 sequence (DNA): TGTGCCAGCAGTTACGAAGGGACAGGGCAGAATTCACCCCTCCACTTT.

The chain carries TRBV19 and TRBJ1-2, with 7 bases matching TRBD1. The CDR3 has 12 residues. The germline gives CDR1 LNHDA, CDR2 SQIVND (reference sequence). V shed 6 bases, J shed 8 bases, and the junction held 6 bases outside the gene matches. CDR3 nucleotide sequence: TGTGCCAGTAGACAGGGGAATTTGGGCTACACCTTC. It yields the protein CASRQGNLGYTF. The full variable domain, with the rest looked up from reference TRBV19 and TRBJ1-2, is DGGITQSPKYLFRKEGQNVTLSCEQNLNHDAMYWYRQDPGQGLRLIYYSQIVNDFQKGDIAEGYSVSREKKESFPLTVTSAQKNPTAFYLCASRQGNLGYTFGSGTRLTVV.

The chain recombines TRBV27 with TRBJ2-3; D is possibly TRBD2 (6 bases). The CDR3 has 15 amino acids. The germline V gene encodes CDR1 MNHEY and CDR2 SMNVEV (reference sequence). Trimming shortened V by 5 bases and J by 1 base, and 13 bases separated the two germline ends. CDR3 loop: CASSPRVAGTDTQYF. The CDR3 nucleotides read TGTGCCAGCAGTCCCAGAGTAGCGGGCACAGATACGCAGTATTTT.

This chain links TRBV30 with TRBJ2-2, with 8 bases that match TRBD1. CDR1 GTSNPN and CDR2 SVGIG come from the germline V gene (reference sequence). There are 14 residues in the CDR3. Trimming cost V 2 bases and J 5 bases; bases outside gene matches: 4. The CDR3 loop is CAWSPDRATGELFF. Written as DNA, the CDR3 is TGTGCCTGGAGTCCGGACAGGGCAACCGGGGAGCTGTTTTTT.

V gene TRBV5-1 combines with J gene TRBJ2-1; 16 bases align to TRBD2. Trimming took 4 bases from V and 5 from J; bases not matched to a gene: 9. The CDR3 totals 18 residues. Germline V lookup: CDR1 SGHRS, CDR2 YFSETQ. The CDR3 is CASSSGTSGGAFDNEQFF. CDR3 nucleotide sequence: TGCGCCAGCAGCAGCGGGACTAGCGGGGGGGCCTTCGACAATGAGCAGTTCTTC. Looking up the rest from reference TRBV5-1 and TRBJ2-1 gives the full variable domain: KAGVTQTPRYLIKTRGQQVTLSCSPISGHRSVSWYQQTPGQGLQFLFEYFSETQRNKGNFPGRFSGRQFSNSRSEMNVSTLELGDSALYLCASSSGTSGGAFDNEQFFGPGTRLTVL.

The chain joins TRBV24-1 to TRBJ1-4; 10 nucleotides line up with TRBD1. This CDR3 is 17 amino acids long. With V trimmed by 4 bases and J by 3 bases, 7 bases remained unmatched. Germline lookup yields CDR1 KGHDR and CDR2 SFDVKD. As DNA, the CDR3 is TGTGCCACCAGTGAACGACCGGGACAGGGGTCTAATGAAAAACTGTTTTTT. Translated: CATSERPGQGSNEKLFF.